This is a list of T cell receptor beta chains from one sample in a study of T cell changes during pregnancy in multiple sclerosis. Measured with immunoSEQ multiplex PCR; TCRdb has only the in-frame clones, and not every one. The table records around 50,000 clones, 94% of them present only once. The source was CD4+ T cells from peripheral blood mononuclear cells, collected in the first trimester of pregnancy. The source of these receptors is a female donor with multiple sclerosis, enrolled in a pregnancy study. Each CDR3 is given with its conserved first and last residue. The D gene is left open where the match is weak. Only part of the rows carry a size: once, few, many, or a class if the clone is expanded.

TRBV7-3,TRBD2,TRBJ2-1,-,CASSLTSGGLPEQFF,TGTGCCAGCAGCTTAACTAGCGGGGGGTTACCTGAGCAGTTCTTC
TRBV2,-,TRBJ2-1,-,CASSSPYPGTAGPNEQFF,TGTGCCAGCAGTTCCCCCTATCCCGGGACTGCCGGCCCTAATGAGCAGTTCTTC
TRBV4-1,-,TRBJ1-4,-,CASSQELQGLNEKLFF,TGCGCCAGCAGCCAAGAGCTACAGGGTCTAAATGAAAAACTGTTTTTT
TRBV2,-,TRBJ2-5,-,CASQGRSWVETQYF,TGTGCCAGCCAAGGGAGGAGTTGGGTGGAGACCCAGTACTTC
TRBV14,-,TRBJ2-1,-,CASSPAGRGEQFF,TGTGCCAGCAGCCCCGCCGGCAGGGGTGAGCAGTTCTTC
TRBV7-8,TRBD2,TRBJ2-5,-,CASSLVAGGGKTQYF,TGTGCCAGCAGCTTGGTAGCGGGGGGGGGAAAGACCCAGTACTTC
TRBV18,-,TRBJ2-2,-,CASSPPSRLSTGELFF,TGTGCCAGCTCACCACCATCTAGATTAAGCACCGGGGAGCTGTTTTTT
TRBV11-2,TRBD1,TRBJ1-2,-,CASSLTTGGSEGYTF,TGTGCCAGCAGCTTAACGACAGGGGGCTCTGAAGGCTACACCTTC
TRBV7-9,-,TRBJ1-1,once,CASSLAGAPNTEAFF,TGTGCCAGCAGCTTAGCAGGGGCCCCGAACACTGAAGCTTTCTTT
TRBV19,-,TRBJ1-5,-,CASSPWGDSNQPQHF,TGTGCCAGTAGTCCCTGGGGGGACAGCAATCAGCCCCAGCATTTT
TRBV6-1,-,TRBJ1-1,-,CASSERPPRTEAFF,TGTGCCAGCAGTGAAAGACCTCCTAGGACTGAAGCTTTCTTT
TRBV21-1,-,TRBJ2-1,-,CASKGTGGRNEQFF,TGTGCCAGCAAGGGGACAGGGGGCAGGAATGAGCAGTTCTTC
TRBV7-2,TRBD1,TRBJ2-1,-,CASSSRGNEQFF,TGTGCCAGCAGCTCCAGGGGGAATGAGCAGTTCTTC
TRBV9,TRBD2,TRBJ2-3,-,CASSVTSGGAPDTQYF,TGTGCCAGCAGCGTAACTAGCGGGGGGGCCCCCGATACGCAGTATTTT
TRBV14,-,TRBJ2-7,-,CASSQDWGGYEQYF,TGTGCCAGCAGCCAAGATTGGGGAGGCTACGAGCAGTACTTC
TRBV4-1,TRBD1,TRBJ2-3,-,CASSPDQGAALFDTQYF,TGCGCCAGCAGCCCGGACCAGGGGGCTGCACTTTTTGATACGCAGTATTTT
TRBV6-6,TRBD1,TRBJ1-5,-,CASSFGQGSNQPQHF,TGTGCCAGCAGTTTCGGACAGGGCAGCAATCAGCCCCAGCATTTT
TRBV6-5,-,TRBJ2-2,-,CASTARGATGELFF,TGTGCCAGCACGGCCCGGGGGGCCACCGGGGAGCTGTTTTTT
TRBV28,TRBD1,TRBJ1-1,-,CASSLWLTGQNTEAFF,TGTGCCAGCAGTTTATGGCTGACAGGGCAGAACACTGAAGCTTTCTTT
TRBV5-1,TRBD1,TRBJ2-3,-,CASSLGPGQGEPDTQYF,TGCGCCAGCAGCTTGGGCCCGGGACAGGGTGAGCCAGATACGCAGTATTTT
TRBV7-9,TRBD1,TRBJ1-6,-,CASSSPGQGSSPLHF,TGTGCCAGCAGCTCCCCGGGACAGGGCTCTTCACCCCTCCACTTT
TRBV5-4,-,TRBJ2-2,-,CASSLIYTGELFF,TGTGCCAGCAGCTTGATATACACCGGGGAGCTGTTTTTT
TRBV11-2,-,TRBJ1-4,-,CASSLDGGFINEKLFF,TGTGCCAGCAGCTTAGATGGAGGGTTCATTAATGAAAAACTGTTTTTT
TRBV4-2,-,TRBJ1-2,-,CASSQDPGVGGYTF,TGTGCCAGCAGCCAAGATCCTGGAGTCGGTGGCTACACCTTC
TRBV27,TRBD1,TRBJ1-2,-,CASSLWTGSNYGYTF,TGTGCCAGCAGTCTTTGGACAGGGTCTAACTATGGCTACACCTTC
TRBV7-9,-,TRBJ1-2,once,CASSLIGAQHGYTF,TGTGCCAGCAGCTTAATTGGGGCGCAACATGGCTACACCTTC
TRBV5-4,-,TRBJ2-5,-,CASSLAGRGETQYF,TGTGCCAGCAGCTTGGCGGGGCGGGGAGAGACCCAGTACTTC
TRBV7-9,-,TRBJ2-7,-,CASSLISIRGPVYEQYF,TGTGCCAGCAGCTTAATTTCTATCAGGGGACCGGTCTACGAGCAGTACTTC
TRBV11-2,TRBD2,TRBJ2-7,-,CASSFSGVNPYEQYF,TGTGCCAGCAGCTTTAGCGGGGTGAATCCCTACGAGCAGTACTTC
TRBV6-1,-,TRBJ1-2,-,CASSGTASYGYTF,TGTGCCAGCAGTGGGACAGCAAGCTATGGCTACACCTTC
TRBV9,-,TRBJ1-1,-,CASSPTGGARTEAFF,TGTGCCAGCAGCCCGACCGGGGGGGCTAGAACTGAAGCTTTCTTT
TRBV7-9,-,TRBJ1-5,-,CASSLQPGQPQHF,TGTGCCAGCAGCTTACAGCCGGGTCAGCCCCAGCATTTT
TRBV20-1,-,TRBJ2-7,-,CSASATYEQYF,TGCAGTGCTAGCGCGACCTACGAGCAGTACTTC
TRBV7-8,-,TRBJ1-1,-,CASSFGQVAEAFF,TGTGCCAGCAGCTTCGGCCAGGTGGCTGAAGCTTTCTTT
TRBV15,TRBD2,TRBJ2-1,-,CATSRASGGATNEQFF,TGTGCCACCAGCAGAGCTAGCGGGGGGGCTACCAATGAGCAGTTCTTC
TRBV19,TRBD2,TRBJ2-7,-,CASSTTSGGLYEQYF,TGTGCCAGTAGTACGACTAGCGGGGGTCTATACGAGCAGTACTTC
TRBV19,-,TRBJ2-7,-,CASSYQGSSYEQYF,TGTGCCAGTAGTTACCAGGGGAGCTCCTACGAGCAGTACTTC
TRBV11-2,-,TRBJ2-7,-,CASSLSNRYEQYF,TGTGCCAGCAGCTTATCCAACAGATACGAGCAGTACTTC
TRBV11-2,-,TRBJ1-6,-,CASSSQGPSPLHF,TGTGCCAGCAGCTCACAGGGACCCTCACCCCTCCACTTT
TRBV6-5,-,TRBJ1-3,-,CASSYSGQPGNTIYF,TGTGCCAGCAGTTACTCTGGGCAGCCCGGAAACACCATATATTTT
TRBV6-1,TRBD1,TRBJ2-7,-,CASTRDRDYEQYF,TGTGCCAGCACCCGGGACAGAGACTACGAGCAGTACTTC
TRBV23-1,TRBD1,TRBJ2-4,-,CASSQVQGALPGRIQYF,TGCGCCAGCAGTCAGGTCCAGGGGGCTCTCCCTGGACGCATTCAGTACTTC
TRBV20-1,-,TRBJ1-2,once,CSAIRVYGYTF,TGCAGTGCTATCAGGGTTTATGGCTACACCTTC
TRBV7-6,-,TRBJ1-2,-,CASSLDATAGNYGYTF,TGTGCCAGCAGCTTAGATGCGACGGCGGGGAACTATGGCTACACCTTC
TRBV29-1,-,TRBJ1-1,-,CSYGGRGRNTEAFF,TGCAGTTATGGGGGCAGGGGCCGGAACACTGAAGCTTTCTTT
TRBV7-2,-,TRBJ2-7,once,CASSLNAATPYEQYF,TGTGCCAGCAGCCTAAACGCCGCCACCCCCTACGAGCAGTACTTC
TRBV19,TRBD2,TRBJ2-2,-,CASESRGATGELFF,TGTGCCAGTGAATCGCGGGGGGCCACCGGGGAGCTGTTTTTT
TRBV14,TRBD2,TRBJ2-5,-,CASSPTSGGPRETQYF,TGTGCCAGCAGCCCGACTAGCGGGGGACCGCGGGAGACCCAGTACTTC
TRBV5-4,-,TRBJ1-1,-,CASSLALPGTEAFF,TGTGCCAGCAGCTTGGCCCTCCCAGGCACTGAAGCTTTCTTT
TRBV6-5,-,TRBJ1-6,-,CASSYFGSFVNSPLHF,TGTGCCAGCAGTTATTTCGGGAGCTTCGTAAATTCACCCCTCCACTTT
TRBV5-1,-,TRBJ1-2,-,CASSRPGTGEASGYTF,TGCGCCAGCAGTCGACCCGGGACCGGGGAGGCGAGCGGCTACACCTTC
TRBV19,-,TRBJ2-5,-,CASSRGGFGETQYF,TGTGCCAGTAGTAGAGGAGGGTTTGGAGAGACCCAGTACTTC
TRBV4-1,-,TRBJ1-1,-,CASRLNPGVNTEAFF,TGCGCCAGCAGACTCAACCCGGGTGTGAACACTGAAGCTTTCTTT